These T cell receptor beta chains were read from a single sample in a study of T cells in localized non-small cell lung cancer. Sequenced by immunoSEQ multiplex PCR; TCRdb stores in-frame clones only, minus some. The repertoire consists of under 75,000 clones, with 86% occurring once and the leading ten covering 21%. The sequencing used peripheral blood, collected before any cancer treatment. All receptors derive from a male donor older than 55 with stage III squamous cell lung carcinoma. CDR3s leave out the opening cysteine and the closing phenylalanine or tryptophan. Each record gives: V gene, CDR3 protein.

TRBV2 ASSGGTVRTEAF
TRBV11-2 ASSLDREKLGANVLT
TRBV19 AIKGGWGNTGELF
TRBV7-3 ASSLNTGELF
TRBV7-2 ASSLKANTEAF
TRBV5-1 ASSPDISNQPQH
TRBV19 ASSSSVARGNTGELF
TRBV7-9 ASSLTGTGVYEQY
TRBV14 ASSQLRGAYSSYNEQF
TRBV14 ASSQDSLSTRTAYEQY
TRBV4-3 ASSQAGFEQY
TRBV6-5 ASSKQGLGNTEAF
TRBV6-1 ASRESTDTQY
TRBV19 ASSSQGVRSNQPQH
TRBV4-2 ASSQDLSGNTIY
TRBV7-3 ASSSNPGYGYT
TRBV5-1 ASSLDGLTYEQY
TRBV28 ASSLRGGINSGELF
TRBV27 ASSFLSGANVLT
TRBV6-5 ASSPAYEQY
TRBV9 ASSVGAEFTDTQY
TRBV7-6 ASSQRLLYNEQF
TRBV5-4 ASSPGGGYGYT
TRBV9 ASSVGTGTEAF
TRBV10-1 ASSGSTGSSTDTQY
TRBV27 ASSLIGQVEKLF
TRBV5-6 ASSVRGSRGGPQH
TRBV6-5 ASGGTPRATGELF
TRBV7-9 ASSPPAGRGNEQF
TRBV2 ASSAGQENQPQH
TRBV18 ASSQGQTNEKLF
TRBV27 ASSGYFSGANVLT
TRBV6-5 ASSYPDQPQH
TRBV6-5 ASSPTGANSPLH
TRBV5-1 ASSLESSANYGYT
TRBV20-1 SARLANEQF
TRBV19 ASSSTQGMETQY